This T cell receptor (beta chain) was captured in a study of PD-1 blockade in classical Hodgkin lymphoma (dated by TCRdb to between 2020 and 2021). General notes on the study: Nivolumab dosing was 3 mg/kg intravenously every 2 weeks, continuing until either disease progression or unacceptable toxicity. To define a peripheral blood immune signature of response to PD-1 blockade in classical Hodgkin lymphoma, the study combined TCR beta sequencing with CyTOF.

The sample's time point, from its label and the paper: cycle 2 day 1 (C2D1) of nivolumab. All trial patients had relapsed after autologous stem cell transplantation, with cohorts A, B and C differing in prior brentuximab vedotin exposure. The trial cohort included 50 to 70 patients with relapsed/refractory classical Hodgkin lymphoma, and each patient had a best overall response of complete response, partial response or progressive disease. Single-agent nivolumab was administered to trial patients in the multi-cohort phase II CheckMate 205 trial. An independent review committee assessed best overall response using the 2007 International Working Group response criteria. Trial PBMCs were collected immediately before nivolumab initiation (C1D1) and during therapy at cycle 2 day 1 and cycle 4 day 1. Peripheral blood was collected in 8 mL Vacutainer Cell Preparation Tubes, from which PBMCs were isolated by centrifugation and then cryopreserved.

The Qiagen DNeasy kit was used to extract genomic DNA from unsorted PBMCs and from the negatively selected CD4+ and CD8+ fractions. TCR beta CDR3 regions were subjected to amplification by immunoSEQ multiplex PCR with primers that anneal to V and J segments. A synthetic immune receptor repertoire was used to minimize amplification bias, and remaining bias was computationally removed after sequencing. Per the original workflow: Repertoire diversity was quantified as the Shannon entropy index using custom Python scripts. Unsorted, CD4+ and CD8+ repertoires were examined separately, except in combined analyses, for which CD4+ and CD8+ sequences were merged in silico. Clonal expansion was defined as a frequency increase of at least 2-fold after treatment compared with C1D1, and clones undetected at baseline were assigned a pseudocount of 0.5. Clones with 0 or 1 copy at C1D1 were classified as singleton clones, and clones with 2 or more copies were classified as non-singleton clones. Clones expanded in unsorted samples were labelled as CD4+, CD8+ or unknown by matching protein sequences in sorted samples from the same patient. Diversity changes from C1D1 to C4D1 were tested in paired samples using Wilcoxon tests. Entries here come from immuneACCESS through TCRdb and include only in-frame sequences with V and J called. Some clones fail to appear in such tables; in the studies checked, an unresolved V gene covers under half of the shortfall, and the cause of the remainder is unknown. For V, J and clone size, that table is used; D and trimming come from the DNA. In this sample the table shows about 94,000 clones, 89% of which occur a single time. The ten largest make up roughly a tenth of the sample.

CDR1 and CDR2, looked up from the germline V gene, are LGHNT and FRNRAP. V is shortened by 2 bases, J by 3 bases, and the region joining them spans 20 bases. From the cysteine up to the phenylalanine, the CDR3 has a length of 18 residues. Only CDR3 DNA remains: 54 bases, in frame from the first base. Points the paper makes about the study in general: Among trial patients, those achieving complete response had baseline diversity similar to that of newly diagnosed patients, while diversity was significantly lower in partial responders and progressors. Baseline TCR diversity was reported as lower in newly diagnosed patients than in healthy donors, and lower still in relapsed/refractory patients. A significant rise by C4D1 was seen in CD4+ but not CD8+ TCR diversity (p=0.0027 vs p=0.16), with the rise being most apparent in complete responders (p=0.02). The study was restricted to a single clinical trial cohort, and the causes of repertoire differences, possibly disease activity or prior therapy, were left undefined. Diversity was lower in patients who began nivolumab less than 1 year after ASCT, so these patients were left out of later analyses to avoid confounding by immune reconstitution.

To note about this clone: Its antigen remains undetermined. It has no much larger one-base neighbor in the sample; base qualities were not kept.

The clonotype was recovered from a human donor with classical Hodgkin lymphoma. In this chain, TRBV12-5 is recombined with TRBJ2-1; 6 matching bases give a weak D call of TRBD2. The sequencing used peripheral blood mononuclear cells (PBMCs), collected before the second cycle of nivolumab. The nucleotides read TGTGCTAGTGGTTTGTCCCAGGCGACTAGTCGCCTCTACAATGAGCAGTTCTTC. It codes for CASGLSQATSRLYNEQFF.